The rows below give T cell receptor beta chains drawn from one sample of a study of T cell responses to AZD1222 COVID-19 vaccine. Here immunoSEQ multiplex PCR was the method, and the copy in TCRdb shows in-frame clones only, minus some. The sample includes 90,000 to 150,000 clones, about nine tenths of them seen just once. Sample: peripheral blood, taken 28 days after the second AZD1222 dose. Every receptor here comes from an adult who received the AZD1222 COVID-19 vaccine. Both conserved end residues are part of each CDR3. Fields, in order: D gene, J gene, clone size, V gene, CDR3 protein, CDR3 DNA. A D gene is named only where the DNA matches it firmly. Clone sizes are given selectively: once, few, many, or a class where the clone is expanded.

NA TRBJ2-2 NA TRBV7-9 CASSLLMAGTYTGELFF TGTGCCAGCAGCTTATTAATGGCGGGGACTTACACCGGGGAGCTGTTTTTT
NA TRBJ1-4 NA TRBV5-6 CASSLWVTNEKLFF TGTGCCAGCAGCTTGTGGGTCACTAATGAAAAACTGTTTTTT
TRBD2 TRBJ2-1 NA TRBV19 CASNPRTSGAGYNEQFF TGTGCCTCTAACCCCAGGACTAGCGGGGCGGGTTACAATGAGCAGTTCTTC
NA TRBJ1-3 NA TRBV15 CATSRDPDSSGNTIYF TGTGCCACCAGCAGAGATCCCGACAGCTCTGGAAACACCATATATTTT
NA TRBJ2-5 NA TRBV4-3 CASSQDTAKETQYF TGCGCCAGCAGCCAAGATACGGCAAAGGAGACCCAGTACTTC
TRBD2 TRBJ2-7 NA TRBV4-2 CASRSPGGEQYF TGTGCCAGCCGGTCCCCGGGGGGCGAGCAGTACTTC
TRBD1 TRBJ2-5 once TRBV15 CATSKMSTGKKETQYF TGTGCCACCAGCAAAATGTCGACAGGGAAAAAAGAGACCCAGTACTTC
NA TRBJ2-1 NA TRBV6-5 CASRGSGRSEQFF TGTGCCAGCAGGGGCTCGGGACGGAGTGAGCAGTTCTTC
NA TRBJ1-5 few TRBV6-2/TRBV6-3 CASSYLQGAGQPQHF TGTGCCAGCAGTTACTTACAGGGAGCGGGTCAGCCCCAGCATTTT
NA TRBJ1-5 NA TRBV7-9 CASSSRRGQPQHF TGTGCCAGCAGCTCTAGGCGAGGTCAGCCCCAGCATTTT